What follows are 21 T cell receptor beta chains derived from one specimen sequenced in a study of molecular identifiers for immune sequencing clone quantification. TCRdb reprocessed the PCR reads with MiXCR, giving one entry per CDR3 protein. The profile shows about 60,000 distinct CDR3 sequences, less than 20% of them singletons. Sequenced sample: naive CD8+ T cells from blood, with Jurkat cell RNA spiked in. Stated subset: FACS-sorted CD8+CD4-CCR7+CD45RA+ naive T cells. The receptors were sampled from a human donor in good health. Some libraries in this study had Jurkat cell RNA spiked in.

This clonotype was counted at least ten times. V and J are TRBV20-1 and TRBJ2-3, with D perhaps TRBD2 (6 bases). V was trimmed by 4 bases and J by 5 bases, leaving 16 bases between them. This CDR3 region has 14 residues. From germline, CDR1 is DFQATT and CDR2 SNEGSKA (reference sequence). CDR3 loop: CSATVTGLGDTQYF. For the CDR3, the DNA is TGCAGTGCTACGGTTACGGGACTGGGAGATACGCAGTATTTT.

This clonotype was counted many times. This chain joins TRBV19 and TRBJ1-5, with 7 bases identical to TRBD1. Germline V lookup: CDR1 LNHDA, CDR2 SQIVND (reference sequence). The CDR3 consists of 14 residues. J was trimmed by 1 base and V by 7 bases; bases with no gene match: 4. CDR3 sequence reads: CASISGGSNQPQHF. CDR3 in DNA: TGTGCCAGTATTTCAGGGGGGAGCAATCAGCCCCAGCATTTT.

Only a few counts were recorded for this clonotype. The rearrangement joins TRBV12-3 or TRBV12-4 to TRBJ2-7, with 7 bases fitting TRBD2. Trimming cost V 2 bases and J 5 bases; bases outside gene matches: 15. The CDR3 extends over 17 amino acids. As DNA, the CDR3 is TGTGCCAGCAGTTTAAGGAAATCTGGGAGGGAGAGCAACGAGCAGTACTTC. This gives the protein CASSLRKSGRESNEQYF.

This clonotype occurred many times. J is TRBJ2-2 and V is TRBV7-2; D is undetermined. With 4 bases removed from V and 5 bases from J, the gap between germline ends came to 8 bases. The CDR3 covers 13 residues. Germline V gene sequence: CDR1 SGHTA, CDR2 FQGNSA. The CDR3 sequence: CASSWTGTGELFF. The CDR3 nucleotides are TGTGCCAGCAGCTGGACCGGAACCGGGGAGCTGTTTTTT. Supplemented by reference TRBV7-2 and TRBJ2-2, the full variable domain reads GAGVSQSPSNKVTEKGKDVELRCDPISGHTALYWYRQSLGQGLEFLIYFQGNSAPDKSGLPSDRFSAERTGGSVSTLTIQRTQQEDSAVYLCASSWTGTGELFFGEGSRLTVL.

The sample holds many counts of this clonotype. The chain carries TRBV19 and TRBJ2-4, with D unresolved. Germline CDR1 is LNHDA and CDR2 is SQIVND (reference sequence). The CDR3 loop spans 13 amino acids. Trimming took 10 bases from V and 0 from J, leaving 10 bases between them. The DNA for the CDR3 is TGTGCCAAGATATCAGGAGCCAAAAACATTCAGTACTTC. Translating it yields CAKISGAKNIQYF.

The rearrangement joins TRBV28 to TRBJ2-7, with 12 bases that match TRBD2. CDR1 MDHEN and CDR2 SYDVKM come from the germline V gene. Unmatched junction bases numbered 3, after V lost 2 bases and J lost 7 bases. The CDR3 is 14 amino acids. The CDR3 here is CASSLGLAGGEQYF. The CDR3 nucleotides are TGTGCCAGCAGTTTAGGGCTAGCGGGGGGGGAGCAGTACTTC.

This clonotype was counted many times. The chain joins TRBV15 to TRBJ2-3; the match to TRBD1 covers 7 bases. V shed 4 bases and J 1 base; nucleotides not matched to a gene: 2. The CDR3 contains 14 residues. Germline lookup yields CDR1 LNHNV and CDR2 YYDKDF (reference sequence). In DNA, the CDR3 is TGTGCCACCAGCACAGGACAGGGCACAGATACGCAGTATTTT. This codes for CATSTGQGTDTQYF.

In this sample, this clonotype turned up many times. V and J are TRBV27 and TRBJ1-4; D may be TRBD1 or TRBD2 (5 bases each). The end of the DNA fits TRBJ2-2 better, so the J call may be wrong. The CDR3 contains 15 residues. Looked up from germline, CDR1 is MNHEY and CDR2 is SMNVEV (reference sequence). For the CDR3, the DNA is TGTGCCAGCAGCCACGGGACCTACGATGGCGGGGAGCTGTTTTTT. Amino acid sequence: CASSHGTYDGGELFF.

This chain connects TRBV6-6 to TRBJ1-1; 10 nucleotides align to TRBD1. This CDR3 comprises 14 residues. Unmatched junction bases numbered 7, after V lost 6 bases and J lost 6 bases. Per the germline V gene, CDR1 is MNHNY and CDR2 is SVGAGI (reference sequence). The CDR3 region has the DNA TGTGCCAGCAGACCGACAGGGGGCCTGGCTGAAGCTTTCTTT. Translating it yields CASRPTGGLAEAFF.

This clonotype was observed many times. The chain is built from TRBV30 and TRBJ2-1; D is ambiguous. The V end lost 5 bases, the J end lost 5 bases, and 10 bases lay between the germline ends. The CDR3 runs to 12 residues. Germline CDR1 is GTSNPN and CDR2 is SVGIG (reference sequence). In nucleotides, the CDR3 is TGTGCCTGGTCTGGTGGGGACAATGAGCAGTTCTTC. Amino acids: CAWSGGDNEQFF.

In its sample, this clonotype was seen many times. The chain joins TRBV7-6 to TRBJ2-1; 8 bases fit TRBD1. The trim removed 3 bases at V and 6 bases at J, leaving 7 bases unmatched. The CDR3 has 15 amino acids. Per the germline V gene, CDR1 is SGHVS and CDR2 is FNYEAQ. The CDR3 DNA follows: TGTGCCAGCAGCTTCAACTACGGGACAGGCAATGAGCAGTTCTTC. Translation gives CASSFNYGTGNEQFF.

Note on this clonotype: A read error may explain this, as a much larger clone is one base away. The chain recombines TRBV7-8 with TRBJ1-2; 7 nucleotides align to TRBD1. Looked up from germline, CDR1 is SGHVS and CDR2 is FQNEAQ. The CDR3 covers 15 residues. CDR3 protein: CAGSLGAGDSYGYTF. The CDR3, as DNA: TGTGCCGGCAGCTTAGGTGCTGGGGACAGCTATGGCTACACCTTC.

This clonotype has ten or more counts. The chain employs TRBV5-6 and TRBJ2-6, with a tentative D call TRBD2 (6 bases). Germline CDR1 and CDR2: SGHDT and YYEEEE. This CDR3 is 16 amino acids long. V was clipped by 4 bases and J by 0 bases, with 11 bases between them. CDR3 nucleotide sequence: TGTGCCAGCAGCCCACAGGACTACTCTGGGGCCAACGTCCTGACTTTC. Translated, it gives CASSPQDYSGANVLTF.

This clonotype was found many times. This chain links TRBV6-5 with TRBJ2-7; TRBD2 matches at 13 bases. The germline V gene encodes CDR1 MNHEY and CDR2 SVGAGI. V trimming: 2 bases; J trimming: 3 bases; junction bases outside the gene matches: 4. The CDR3 loop spans 16 amino acids. The CDR3 sequence is CASSYPGLAGFYEQYF. In nucleotides, the CDR3 is TGTGCCAGCAGTTACCCGGGACTAGCGGGATTCTACGAGCAGTACTTC.

This clonotype showed up just a few times. The chain couples TRBV11-2 to TRBJ2-7, with a weak D call TRBD2 (5 bases). Germline assignment: CDR1 SGHAT and CDR2 FQNNGV. The V gene lost 4 bases and the J gene lost 0 bases, with 10 bases spanning the gap. This CDR3 spans 14 amino acids. The chain's CDR3 is CASSWRTRSYEQYF. CDR3 nucleotide sequence: TGTGCCAGCAGCTGGAGGACGCGCTCCTACGAGCAGTACTTC. Together with reference TRBV11-2 and TRBJ2-7, the CDR3 gives the full variable domain: EAGVAQSPRYKIIEKRQSVAFWCNPISGHATLYWYQQILGQGPKLLIQFQNNGVVDDSQLPKDRFSAERLKGVDSTLKIQPAKLEDSAVYLCASSWRTRSYEQYFGPGTRLTVT.

Comments on this clonotype: This may stem from a read error, because a much larger clone lies one nucleotide away. The CDR3 coding sequence is TGTGCCAGCAGCTCTCCGGGACAAATCGAAGCTTTCTTT. Translated, it gives CASSSPGQIEAFF. The chain uses TRBV7-9 and TRBJ1-1; D may be TRBD1 (6 bases). The CDR3 contains 13 residues. CDR1 and CDR2 (germline): SEHNR, FQNEAQ (reference sequence). V gave up 4 bases and J gave up 8 bases, with 14 bases separating them.

This clonotype was seen at least ten times. J is TRBJ2-7 and V is TRBV28, with D perhaps TRBD2 (6 bases). The germline V and J ends were trimmed by 4 bases and 6 bases, with 13 bases remaining between them. Germline CDR1 and CDR2: MDHEN and SYDVKM. The CDR3 length is 13 residues. The CDR3 nucleotides are TGTGCCAGCAGTTCCGGGGGTCTAGGCGAGCAGTACTTC. This translates into CASSSGGLGEQYF.

This clonotype turned up a few times. The chain is built from TRBV20-1 and TRBJ2-7; D is unresolved. CDR1 and CDR2 (germline): DFQATT, SNEGSKA (reference sequence). V was trimmed by 4 bases and J by 0 bases, leaving 16 bases between them. The CDR3 length is 15 residues. CDR3 nucleotides: TGCAGTGCTAAGTTTGTTAATCTCAGCTCCTACGAGCAGTACTTC. Its translation is CSAKFVNLSSYEQYF.

Ten or more counts support this clonotype. The rearrangement uses TRBV28 and TRBJ2-5; tentative D call: TRBD1 (5 bases). Germline assignment: CDR1 MDHEN and CDR2 SYDVKM. V gave up 7 bases and J gave up 1 base, with 10 bases separating them. CDR3 length equals 13 residues. CDR3 DNA sequence: TGTGCCAGCACTAGGGGCGGCCAAGAGACCCAGTACTTC. Translation: CASTRGGQETQYF.

This clonotype was counted at least ten times. The gene calls are TRBV10-3 and TRBJ1-2; maybe TRBD1 (5 bases). With 9 bases removed from V and 0 bases from J, the gap between germline ends came to 11 bases. Germline-derived CDR1 and CDR2 are ENHRY and SYGVKD. This CDR3 region has 13 residues. The CDR3 DNA reads as TGTGCCATGGCAGGGAGCTCTAACTATGGCTACACCTTC. It codes for CAMAGSSNYGYTF.

This clonotype was seen at least ten times. This sequence joins TRBV20-1 and TRBJ2-3; D gene unclear. Germline-derived CDR1 and CDR2 are DFQATT and SNEGSKA (reference sequence). Trimming cost V 5 bases and J 2 bases, with 11 bases left between them. This CDR3 spans 13 amino acids. This CDR3 reads CSAAGGITDTQYF. For the CDR3, the DNA is TGCAGTGCTGCAGGCGGAATCACAGATACGCAGTATTTT.